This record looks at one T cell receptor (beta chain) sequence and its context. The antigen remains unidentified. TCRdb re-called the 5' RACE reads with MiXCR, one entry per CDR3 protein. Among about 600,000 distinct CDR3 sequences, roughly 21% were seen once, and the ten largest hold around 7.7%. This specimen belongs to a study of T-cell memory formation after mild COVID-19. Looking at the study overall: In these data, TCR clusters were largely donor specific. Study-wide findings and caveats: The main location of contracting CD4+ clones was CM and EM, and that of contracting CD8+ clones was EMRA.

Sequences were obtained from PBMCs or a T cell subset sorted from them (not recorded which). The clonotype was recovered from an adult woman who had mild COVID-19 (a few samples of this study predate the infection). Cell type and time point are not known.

The CDR3 coding sequence is TGCGCCAGCAGCTTTAGCATGTCGCGCACCGGGGAGCTGTTTTTT. Protein product: CASSFSMSRTGELFF. The chain employs TRBV5-1 and TRBJ2-2; D is uncertain. The CDR3 runs to 15 residues. Germline lookup yields CDR1 SGHRS and CDR2 YFSETQ. V lost 2 bases and J 4 bases, leaving 12 bases between the germline ends.